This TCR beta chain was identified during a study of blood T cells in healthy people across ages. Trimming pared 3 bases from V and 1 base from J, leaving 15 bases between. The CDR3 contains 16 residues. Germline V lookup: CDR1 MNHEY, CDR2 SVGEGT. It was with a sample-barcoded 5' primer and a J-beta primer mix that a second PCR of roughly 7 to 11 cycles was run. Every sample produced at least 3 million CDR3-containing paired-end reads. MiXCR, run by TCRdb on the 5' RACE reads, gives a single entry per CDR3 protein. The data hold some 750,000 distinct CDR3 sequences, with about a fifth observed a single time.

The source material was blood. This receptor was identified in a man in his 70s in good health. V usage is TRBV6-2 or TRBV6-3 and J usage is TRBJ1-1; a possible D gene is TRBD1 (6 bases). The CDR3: CASSYGRQVKNTEAFF. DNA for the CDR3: TGTGCCAGCAGTTATGGGAGACAGGTAAAGAACACTGAAGCTTTCTTT.